These T cell receptor beta chains were read from a single sample in a study of cytomegalovirus exposure and HLA in healthy donors. Measured with immunoSEQ multiplex PCR; TCRdb has only the in-frame clones, and not every one. The table includes under 200,000 clones, just under 80% detected once. Specimen: PBMCs. The receptors stem from a woman aged 40 to 50 in good health and CMV-seropositive. Both conserved end residues are part of each CDR3. D genes are given only for firm matches. Expanded clones are given a class, and other clones once, few, many or no size at all.

CDR3aa	CDR3nt	v_gene	abundance	d_gene	j_gene
CASSTGRADTEAFF	TGTGCCAGCAGTACAGGGAGGGCGGACACTGAAGCTTTCTTT	TRBV6-5	.	.	TRBJ1-1
CASSSQTSLEYEQYF	TGTGCCAGCAGCTCCCAGACTAGCCTTGAGTACGAGCAGTACTTC	TRBV5-6	.	TRBD2	TRBJ2-7
CASSETRDTQYF	TGTGCCAGCAGCGAGACTAGAGATACGCAGTATTTT	TRBV11-3	.	.	TRBJ2-3
CASSQTISGTKNYEQYF	TGTGCCAGCAGCCAGACCATATCCGGGACAAAAAACTACGAGCAGTACTTC	TRBV7-9	.	.	TRBJ2-7
CASSFNSGGAYNEQFF	TGTGCCAGCAGCTTCAATAGCGGGGGGGCCTACAATGAGCAGTTCTTC	TRBV11-2	few	TRBD2	TRBJ2-1
CASSTDRRYGYTF	TGTGCCAGCAGCACGGACAGGCGGTATGGCTACACCTTC	TRBV5-6	.	TRBD1	TRBJ1-2
CASSYSAGGLGGYTF	TGTGCCAGCAGTTACTCCGCCGGGGGTCTCGGTGGCTACACCTTC	TRBV6-7	.	.	TRBJ1-2
CASDRETYEQYF	TGTGCCAGCGACAGGGAAACCTACGAGCAGTACTTC	TRBV6-1	.	TRBD1	TRBJ2-7
CAVLESGELFF	TGTGCCGTCCTAGAGTCCGGGGAGCTGTTTTTT	TRBV14	.	.	TRBJ2-2
CASSRGGGANEQFF	TGCGCCAGCAGTCGTGGCGGGGGGGCCAATGAGCAGTTCTTC	TRBV5-1	.	TRBD2	TRBJ2-1
CASSVGRDDEAFF	TGTGCCAGTAGTGTAGGCAGGGATGATGAAGCTTTCTTT	TRBV19	.	.	TRBJ1-1
CASKAGTGGYEQYF	TGTGCCAGCAAGGCCGGGACAGGGGGTTACGAGCAGTACTTC	TRBV27	few	TRBD1	TRBJ2-7